Listed below are T cell receptor beta chains from one sample, sequenced in a study of breast tumors, draining lymph nodes, adjacent tissues. TCRdb re-called the multiplex PCR reads with MiXCR, one entry per CDR3 protein. This sample carries around 13,000 distinct CDR3 sequences, around 70% of them seen once, and the ten largest clones take around 47%. Sample: tumor-adjacent breast tissue. Source of these receptors: a female donor with breast cancer. Some clones in this sample may be carry-over from other donors' samples. Both conserved end residues are part of each CDR3. D genes are given only for firm matches. Only part of the rows carry a size: once, few, many, or a class if the clone is expanded.

CASSALDSQETQYF,TGTGCCAGCAGTGCCTTGGACAGCCAAGAGACCCAGTACTTC,NA,TRBJ2-5,TRBV27,many
CASSQKGGETDTQYF,TGTGCCAGCAGCCAAAAGGGGGGCGAGACAGATACGCAGTATTTT,NA,TRBJ2-3,TRBV7-8,NA
CASSIPHGVEQYF,TGTGCCAGTAGTATACCCCACGGGGTAGAGCAGTACTTC,NA,TRBJ2-7,TRBV19,NA
CASSILGGGGANVLTF,TGTGCCAGTAGTATATTGGGGGGGGGTGGGGCCAACGTCCTGACTTTC,TRBD2,TRBJ2-6,TRBV19,NA
CATSGRRHGQQETQYF,TGTGCCACCAGCGGTCGCCGGCACGGACAGCAAGAGACCCAGTACTTC,NA,TRBJ2-5,TRBV15,NA
CASSQEGTSTTYEQYF,TGTGCCAGCAGCCAAGAAGGAACTAGCACAACCTACGAGCAGTACTTC,NA,TRBJ2-7,TRBV4-2,NA
CASSHRTEDSGRYEQYF,TGTGCCAGCAGCCACAGGACCGAGGACTCTGGTCGCTACGAGCAGTACTTC,NA,TRBJ2-7,TRBV3-2,medium-sized
CASSGQGTGPVYEQYF,TGTGCCAGTAGTGGACAAGGGACAGGCCCCGTCTACGAGCAGTACTTC,TRBD1,TRBJ2-7,TRBV19,NA
CASSLALGQGEDTQYF,TGTGCCAGCAGCTTGGCGCTGGGACAGGGAGAAGATACGCAGTATTTT,TRBD1,TRBJ2-3,TRBV7-3,NA
CASSGTSGSAGELFF,TGTGCCAGCAGCGGAACTAGCGGGAGCGCCGGGGAGCTGTTTTTT,TRBD2,TRBJ2-2,TRBV6-1,NA
CSAGGTSGRVMAYEQYF,TGCAGTGCTGGGGGGACTAGCGGGAGGGTCATGGCATACGAGCAGTACTTC,TRBD2,TRBJ2-7,TRBV20-1,NA
CSARDFTGGGGGLAKKGSYEQYF,TGCAGTGCTAGAGATTTTACAGGGGGCGGGGGGGGACTAGCGAAAAAGGGCTCCTACGAGCAGTACTTC,NA,TRBJ2-7,TRBV20-1,NA
CASSLDTQGAGNTIYF,TGTGCCAGCAGCTTAGATACCCAGGGGGCTGGAAACACCATATATTTT,TRBD1,TRBJ1-3,TRBV7-9,once
CASRFSGSFADTQYF,TGTGCCAGCAGATTTAGCGGGAGTTTCGCAGATACGCAGTATTTT,TRBD2,TRBJ2-3,TRBV6-1,NA
CASSLGGSGVGFTDTQYF,TGTGCCAGCAGCTTAGGGGGCTCGGGTGTTGGGTTCACAGATACGCAGTATTTT,NA,TRBJ2-3,TRBV7-2,NA
CASSRKGTSGFYNEQFF,TGTGCCAGCAGCCGAAAAGGGACTAGCGGCTTCTACAATGAGCAGTTCTTC,TRBD2,TRBJ2-1,TRBV13,NA
CSARAGGLWNIQYF,TGCAGTGCTAGAGCTGGGGGGCTGTGGAACATTCAGTACTTC,NA,TRBJ2-4,TRBV20-1,few
CASSTQGAGTQYF,TGTGCCAGCAGCACCCAGGGGGCCGGTACGCAGTATTTT,TRBD1,TRBJ2-3,TRBV7-9,NA
CAISEFGSPETNEQFF,TGTGCCATCAGTGAGTTCGGCAGTCCGGAGACAAATGAGCAGTTCTTC,NA,TRBJ2-1,TRBV10-3,NA
CASSFGARETQYF,TGTGCCAGCAGCTTCGGGGCACGGGAGACCCAGTACTTC,NA,TRBJ2-5,TRBV7-8,NA
CASSSPSGRRGEQYF,TGTGCCAGCAGTTCCCCGAGCGGGAGGAGGGGCGAGCAGTACTTC,TRBD2,TRBJ2-7,TRBV28,NA
CASSPLVSGSDTQYF,TGTGCCAGCAGCCCCCTTGTTAGCGGGTCAGATACGCAGTATTTT,TRBD2,TRBJ2-3,TRBV6-5,many
CASSGEPAAYSYEQYF,TGTGCCAGCAGTGGCGAGCCAGCGGCCTACTCCTACGAGCAGTACTTC,NA,TRBJ2-7,TRBV6-6,NA
CASSTTGSDTQYF,TGTGCCAGCAGCACGACAGGGTCGGATACGCAGTATTTT,TRBD1,TRBJ2-3,TRBV12-3/TRBV12-4,NA
CSVDGGPTSGIKMYEQFF,TGCAGCGTTGACGGGGGTCCGACTAGCGGAATTAAAATGTATGAGCAGTTCTTC,TRBD2,TRBJ2-1,TRBV29-1,NA
CASNRDTDTQYF,TGTGCCAGCAATCGGGACACAGATACGCAGTATTTT,NA,TRBJ2-3,TRBV2,NA
CASSSRTGGGETQYF,TGTGCCAGTAGTTCACGGACAGGGGGTGGGGAGACCCAGTACTTC,TRBD1,TRBJ2-5,TRBV19,many
CASSSGQVYGEQYF,TGTGCCAGCAGCTCGGGACAGGTCTACGGAGAGCAGTACTTC,TRBD1,TRBJ2-7,TRBV7-9,NA
CASSYGDNQPQHF,TGTGCCAGCAGCTACGGGGACAATCAGCCCCAGCATTTT,NA,TRBJ1-5,TRBV7-9,NA
CASSFAPGNEQFF,TGTGCCAGCAGCTTCGCTCCCGGGAATGAGCAGTTCTTC,NA,TRBJ2-1,TRBV7-3,NA
CASSLQGQGYEQYF,TGTGCCAGCAGCTTACAGGGACAGGGCTACGAGCAGTACTTC,TRBD1,TRBJ2-7,TRBV7-2,NA
CSAIGQGADEQFF,TGCAGTGCTATAGGGCAGGGGGCAGATGAGCAGTTCTTC,TRBD1,TRBJ2-1,TRBV20-1,large
CASSYPTGIYNEQFF,TGTGCCAGCAGTTACCCGACAGGGATCTACAATGAGCAGTTCTTC,TRBD1,TRBJ2-1,TRBV6-6,NA
CASVLKKEAAYEQYF,TGTGCCAGCGTATTGAAAAAGGAGGCCGCCTACGAGCAGTACTTC,NA,TRBJ2-7,TRBV7-9,medium-sized
CASSLDPSGANTGELFF,TGCGCCAGCAGCCTCGATCCTAGCGGAGCGAACACCGGGGAGCTGTTTTTT,TRBD2,TRBJ2-2,TRBV5-1,NA
CARGTSGKETQYF,TGCGCCAGAGGGACTAGCGGGAAAGAGACCCAGTACTTC,TRBD2,TRBJ2-5,TRBV10-2,NA
CASSFDGGKGNEQFF,TGCGCCAGCAGCTTCGATGGGGGTAAGGGCAATGAGCAGTTCTTC,NA,TRBJ2-1,TRBV5-1,NA
CASSLRREGLDEQFF,TGTGCCAGCAGCTTGAGGCGGGAGGGCCTGGATGAGCAGTTCTTC,TRBD2,TRBJ2-1,TRBV5-8,NA
CASISRTSGSHEQFF,TGTGCCAGCATCAGCCGGACTAGCGGGAGCCATGAGCAGTTCTTC,TRBD2,TRBJ2-1,TRBV12-3/TRBV12-4,NA
CAWSPDTGELFF,TGTGCCTGGAGCCCTGACACCGGGGAGCTGTTTTTT,NA,TRBJ2-2,TRBV30,NA
CACPGPTDGYTF,TGTGCCTGCCCGGGGCCGACGGATGGCTACACCTTC,NA,TRBJ1-2,TRBV30,medium-sized
CSVPPGTSGTDTQYF,TGCAGCGTTCCTCCCGGGACTAGCGGCACAGATACGCAGTATTTT,TRBD2,TRBJ2-3,TRBV29-1,medium-sized
CAGAGGSDSPLHF,TGTGCGGGAGCCGGGGGCTCCGATTCACCCCTCCACTTT,NA,TRBJ1-6,TRBV10-3,medium-sized
CSAVRDSNSYEQYF,TGCAGTGCTGTCCGGGACTCCAACTCCTACGAGCAGTACTTC,NA,TRBJ2-7,TRBV20-1,NA
CASSIGTANSPLHF,TGTGCCAGCAGCATCGGGACAGCTAATTCACCCCTCCACTTT,TRBD1,TRBJ1-6,TRBV7-3,NA
CASSSVGSRGSGETQYF,TGTGCCAGCAGCTCGGTGGGCTCTCGCGGGAGTGGAGAGACCCAGTACTTC,TRBD2,TRBJ2-5,TRBV5-5,many
CSARMSSGSPYEQYF,TGCAGTGCTAGAATGTCTAGCGGGAGCCCCTACGAGCAGTACTTC,TRBD2,TRBJ2-7,TRBV20-1,NA
CASSLGLAATDTQYF,TGCGCCAGCAGCTTGGGATTAGCGGCTACAGATACGCAGTATTTT,NA,TRBJ2-3,TRBV5-1,NA